This section outlines one T cell receptor beta chain sequence together with its context. This record comes from a study of OX40 agonist ivuxolimab in advanced cancers. Libraries were prepared by immunoSEQ multiplex PCR; TCRdb keeps only in-frame clonotypes and omits some of them. The table includes roughly 60,000 clones, roughly nine tenths detected once. J gave up 5 bases and V 2 bases, and 11 bases lay outside the gene matches. CDR1 is GTSNPN and CDR2 is SVGIG in the germline V gene (reference sequence). The CDR3 loop spans 15 amino acids. Sequencing used CD4+ or CD8+ T cells sorted from blood, obtained in a trial of the OX40 agonist ivuxolimab. This clonotype was sampled from an adult with an advanced solid tumor such as melanoma, head and neck, liver or kidney cancer. The gene calls are TRBV30 and TRBJ2-5; TRBD1 aligns across 7 bases. The CDR3 reads CAWSTQGWARETQYF. The DNA for the CDR3 is TGTGCCTGGAGTACACAGGGGTGGGCTCGGGAGACCCAGTACTTC.